This entry lists 8 T cell receptor beta chains sequenced from one sample in a study of CD8 T cells in Susac syndrome. When the RNA was reverse transcribed, random hexamers were used with an input of roughly 0.45 to 1 ug. TCRdb reprocessed the immunoSEQ multiplex PCR reads with MiXCR, giving one entry per CDR3 protein. The sample has tens of thousands of distinct CDR3 sequences, around 93% seen once. The sample was CD4+ T cells from PBMCs. These receptors were obtained from a human donor with Susac syndrome.

The chain couples TRBV7-2 to TRBJ2-1, with D tentatively TRBD1 or TRBD2 (6 bases each). Trimming stripped 4 bases from V and 11 bases from J, with 24 bases between. Germline V CDR1 and CDR2: SGHTA, FQGNSA. The CDR3 spans 16 residues. DNA for the CDR3: TGTGCCAGCAGCTCCCTATGGGGGGCGCAGGGGAATCAGCAGTTCTTC. Amino acid sequence: CASSSLWGAQGNQQFF. Combining the CDR3 with reference TRBV7-2 and TRBJ2-1 gives the whole variable domain GAGVSQSPSNKVTEKGKDVELRCDPISGHTALYWYRQSLGQGLEFLIYFQGNSAPDKSGLPSDRFSAERTGGSVSTLTIQRTQQEDSAVYLCASSSLWGAQGNQQFFGPGTRLTVL.

The J gene is TRBJ2-5, the V gene TRBV24-1, with 10 bases identical to TRBD1. Germline values: CDR1 KGHDR, CDR2 SFDVKD. The length of the CDR3 is 15 residues. The ends lost 4 bases at V and 7 bases at J; junction bases unmatched: 8. CDR3 nucleotides: TGTGCCACCAGTGACCGCGACAGGGGGCGCGGGACCCAGTACTTC. As protein: CATSDRDRGRGTQYF.

The V gene is TRBV4-3, the J gene TRBJ2-1; D gene uncertain. Germline V gene data show CDR1 as LGHNA and CDR2 as YSLEER. Trimming cost V 4 bases and J 8 bases, with 6 bases left between them. The CDR3 totals 11 residues. The CDR3 DNA is TGCGCCAGCAGCCTTGAGGATGAGCAGTTCTTC. It is translated as CASSLEDEQFF.

The rearrangement uses TRBV18 and TRBJ1-1; no clear D gene. CDR1 is KGHSH, CDR2 LQKENI, per germline. The V gene lost 3 bases and the J gene lost 0 bases, with 14 bases spanning the gap. The CDR3 is 16 residues long. The CDR3 here is CASSPYEYLMNTEAFF. CDR3 coding DNA: TGTGCCAGCTCACCGTACGAATACCTGATGAACACTGAAGCTTTCTTT. Variable domain in full (rest from reference TRBV18 and TRBJ1-1): NAGVMQNPRHLVRRRGQEARLRCSPMKGHSHVYWYRQLPEEGLKFMVYLQKENIIDESGMPKERFSAEFPKEGPSILRIQQVVRGDSAAYFCASSPYEYLMNTEAFFGQGTRLTVV.

The CDR3 sequence: CSGGGSLNEQFF. The CDR3 DNA follows: TGCAGTGGGGGCGGGAGTTTGAATGAGCAGTTCTTC. The rearrangement links TRBV20-1 to TRBJ2-1; 7 bases fit TRBD2. Losses at the gene ends were 7 bases for V and 7 bases for J; bases not matched to a gene: 7. The CDR3 is 12 residues long. CDR1 is DFQATT and CDR2 is SNEGSKA in the germline V gene (reference sequence).

The chain has TRBV30 and TRBJ2-7, with TRBD2 matching over 8 bases. V gave up 3 bases and J gave up 3 bases; unmatched junction bases: 4. The CDR3 is made up of 13 amino acids. The germline CDR1 and CDR2 sequences are GTSNPN and SVGIG (reference sequence). CDR3 region: CAWRLAVNYEQYF. As DNA, the CDR3 is TGTGCCTGGAGACTAGCGGTCAACTACGAGCAGTACTTC.

CDR3 DNA: TGTGCCAGCAGCCACAAAGGGGCAAACACCATATATTTT. Protein sequence: CASSHKGANTIYF. The gene calls are TRBV3-1 and TRBJ1-3, with D possibly TRBD1 on 5 matching bases. The germline CDR1 and CDR2 sequences are LGHDT and YNNKEL (reference sequence). The germline V and J ends were trimmed by 3 bases and 6 bases, with 9 bases remaining between them. The CDR3 runs 13 residues.

CDR3 nucleotides: TGTGCCAGCAGATACCTCAGGGGGCAATCCTACAATGAGCAGTTCTTC. Protein sequence: CASRYLRGQSYNEQFF. The chain links TRBV7-9 to TRBJ2-1, with 8 bases identical to TRBD1. The CDR3 is made up of 16 amino acids. Per the germline V gene, CDR1 is SEHNR and CDR2 is FQNEAQ (reference sequence). The V segment lost 6 bases and the J segment 1 base; nucleotides outside the gene matches: 8.